This TCR beta chain was recovered during a study of shared clonotypes between healthy human individuals. Study-wide context: Aged 18 to 49, the donors were two women and a few men.

V gave up 4 bases and J gave up 8 bases; unmatched junction bases: 8. Germline V lookup: CDR1 MDHEN, CDR2 SYDVKM. The CDR3 spans 14 residues. Sequencing used immunoSEQ multiplex PCR; TCRdb keeps in-frame clones, though not all of them. This repertoire shows about 470,000 clones, about 76% found once; its top ten account for less than 15%. This chain joins TRBV28 and TRBJ1-2; 9 bases are shared with TRBD1. The sequenced sample consisted of PBMCs. The clonotype comes from a woman in her thirties or forties in good health. Some clones in this sample may be carry-over from other donors' samples. CDR3 protein: CASSYRGRGAGYTF. As DNA, the CDR3 is TGTGCCAGCAGTTACAGGGGGCGCGGGGCCGGCTACACCTTC.